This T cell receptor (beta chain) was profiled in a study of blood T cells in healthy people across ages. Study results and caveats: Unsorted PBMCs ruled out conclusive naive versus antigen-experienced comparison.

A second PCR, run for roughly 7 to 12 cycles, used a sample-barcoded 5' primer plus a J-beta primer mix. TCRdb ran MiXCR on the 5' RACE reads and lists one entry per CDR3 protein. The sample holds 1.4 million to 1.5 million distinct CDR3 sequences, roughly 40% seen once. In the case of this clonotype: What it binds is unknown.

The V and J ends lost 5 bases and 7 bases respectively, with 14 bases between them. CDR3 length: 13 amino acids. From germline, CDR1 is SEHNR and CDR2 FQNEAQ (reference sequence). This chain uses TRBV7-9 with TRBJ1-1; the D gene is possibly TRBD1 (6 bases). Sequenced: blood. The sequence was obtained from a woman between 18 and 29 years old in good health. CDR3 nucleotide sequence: TGTGCCAGCAGCGTGAACAGGGAGGTTGAAGCTTTCTTT. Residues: CASSVNREVEAFF. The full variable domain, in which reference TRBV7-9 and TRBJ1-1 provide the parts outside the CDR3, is DTGVSQNPRHKITKRGQNVTFRCDPISEHNRLYWYRQTLGQGPEFLTYFQNEAQLEKSRLLSDRFSAERPKGSFSTLEIQRTEQGDSAMYLCASSVNREVEAFFGQGTRLTVV.